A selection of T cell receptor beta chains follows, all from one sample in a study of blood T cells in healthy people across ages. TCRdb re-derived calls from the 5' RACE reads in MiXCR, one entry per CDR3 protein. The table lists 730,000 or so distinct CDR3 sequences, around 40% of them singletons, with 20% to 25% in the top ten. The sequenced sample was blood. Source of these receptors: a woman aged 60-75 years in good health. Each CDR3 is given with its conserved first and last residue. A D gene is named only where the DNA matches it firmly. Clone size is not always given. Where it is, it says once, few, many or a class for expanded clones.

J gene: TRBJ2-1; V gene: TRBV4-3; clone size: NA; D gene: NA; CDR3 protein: CASSQGGSFNEQFF
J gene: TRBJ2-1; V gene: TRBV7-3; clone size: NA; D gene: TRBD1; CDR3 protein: CASSTDRGWNEQFF
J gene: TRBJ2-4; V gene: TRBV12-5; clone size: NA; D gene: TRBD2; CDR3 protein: CASGSGGVNIQYF
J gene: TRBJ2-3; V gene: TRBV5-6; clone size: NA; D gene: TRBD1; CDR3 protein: CASSLKGALAQYF
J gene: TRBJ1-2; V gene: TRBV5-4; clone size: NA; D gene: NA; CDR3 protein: CASSFPWRQSNDGYTF
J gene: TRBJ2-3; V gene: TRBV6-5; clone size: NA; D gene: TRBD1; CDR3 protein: CASSQGQATDTQYF
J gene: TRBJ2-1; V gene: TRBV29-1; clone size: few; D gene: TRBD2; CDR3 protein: CSVLRTSGINEQFF
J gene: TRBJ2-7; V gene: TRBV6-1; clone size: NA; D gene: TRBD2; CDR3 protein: CASRLTSGGAYEQYF
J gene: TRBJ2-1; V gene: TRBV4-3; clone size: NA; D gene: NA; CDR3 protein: CASSQISSGPNEQFF
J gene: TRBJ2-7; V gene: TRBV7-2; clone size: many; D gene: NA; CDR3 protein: CASSEPVTYEQYF
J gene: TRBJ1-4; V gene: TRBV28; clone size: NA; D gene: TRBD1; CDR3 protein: CASSSLGQSNEKLFF
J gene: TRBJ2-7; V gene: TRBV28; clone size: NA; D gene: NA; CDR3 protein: CASSSVGSEEGYEQYF
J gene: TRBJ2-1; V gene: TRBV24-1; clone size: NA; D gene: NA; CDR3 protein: CATSDLGRDEQFF
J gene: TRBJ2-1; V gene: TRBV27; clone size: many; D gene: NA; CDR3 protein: CASSSSGNPGDEQFF
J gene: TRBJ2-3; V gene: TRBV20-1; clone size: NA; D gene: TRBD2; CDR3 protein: CSAKTSGGDTQYF
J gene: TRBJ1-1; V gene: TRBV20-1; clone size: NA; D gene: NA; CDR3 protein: CSARDGTGNTEAFF
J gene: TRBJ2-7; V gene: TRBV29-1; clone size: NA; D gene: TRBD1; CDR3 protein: CSVQTGDEQYF
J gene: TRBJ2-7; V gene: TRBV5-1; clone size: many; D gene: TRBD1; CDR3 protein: CASSGGTGGAEQYF
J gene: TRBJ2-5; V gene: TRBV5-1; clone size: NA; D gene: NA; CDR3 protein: CASNLAQRQETQYF
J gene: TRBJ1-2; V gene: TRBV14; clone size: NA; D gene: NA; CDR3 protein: CASSRVPEGGYTF
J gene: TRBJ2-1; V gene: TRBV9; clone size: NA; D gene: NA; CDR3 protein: CASSQGQRSYNEQFF
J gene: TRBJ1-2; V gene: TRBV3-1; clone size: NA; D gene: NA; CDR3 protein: CASSQDVAGDYGYTF
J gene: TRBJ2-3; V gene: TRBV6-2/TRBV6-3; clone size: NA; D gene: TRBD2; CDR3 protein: CASSWGLANQDTQYF
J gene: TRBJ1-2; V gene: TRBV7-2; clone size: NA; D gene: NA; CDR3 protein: CASSSDRINYGYTF
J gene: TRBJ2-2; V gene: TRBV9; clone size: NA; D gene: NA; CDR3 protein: CASRGLGAGELFF
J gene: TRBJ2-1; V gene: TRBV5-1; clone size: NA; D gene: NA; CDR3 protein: CASSLVGSGSYNEQFF
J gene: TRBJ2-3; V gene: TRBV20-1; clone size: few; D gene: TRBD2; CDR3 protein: CSASGGGPKDTQYF
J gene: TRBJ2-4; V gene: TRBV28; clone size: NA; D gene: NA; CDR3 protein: CASSGRAHPKNIQYF
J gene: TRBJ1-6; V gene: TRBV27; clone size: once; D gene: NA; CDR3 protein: CATRRTDIYSPLHF
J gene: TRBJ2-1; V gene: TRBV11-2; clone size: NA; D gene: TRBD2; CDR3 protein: CASSFRAGEGNNEQFF
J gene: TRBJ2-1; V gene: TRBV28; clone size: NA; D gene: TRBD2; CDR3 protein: CASSLYLAGGSYNEQFF
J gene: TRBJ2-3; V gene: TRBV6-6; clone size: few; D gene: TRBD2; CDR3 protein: CASSYHGTITSTDTQYF